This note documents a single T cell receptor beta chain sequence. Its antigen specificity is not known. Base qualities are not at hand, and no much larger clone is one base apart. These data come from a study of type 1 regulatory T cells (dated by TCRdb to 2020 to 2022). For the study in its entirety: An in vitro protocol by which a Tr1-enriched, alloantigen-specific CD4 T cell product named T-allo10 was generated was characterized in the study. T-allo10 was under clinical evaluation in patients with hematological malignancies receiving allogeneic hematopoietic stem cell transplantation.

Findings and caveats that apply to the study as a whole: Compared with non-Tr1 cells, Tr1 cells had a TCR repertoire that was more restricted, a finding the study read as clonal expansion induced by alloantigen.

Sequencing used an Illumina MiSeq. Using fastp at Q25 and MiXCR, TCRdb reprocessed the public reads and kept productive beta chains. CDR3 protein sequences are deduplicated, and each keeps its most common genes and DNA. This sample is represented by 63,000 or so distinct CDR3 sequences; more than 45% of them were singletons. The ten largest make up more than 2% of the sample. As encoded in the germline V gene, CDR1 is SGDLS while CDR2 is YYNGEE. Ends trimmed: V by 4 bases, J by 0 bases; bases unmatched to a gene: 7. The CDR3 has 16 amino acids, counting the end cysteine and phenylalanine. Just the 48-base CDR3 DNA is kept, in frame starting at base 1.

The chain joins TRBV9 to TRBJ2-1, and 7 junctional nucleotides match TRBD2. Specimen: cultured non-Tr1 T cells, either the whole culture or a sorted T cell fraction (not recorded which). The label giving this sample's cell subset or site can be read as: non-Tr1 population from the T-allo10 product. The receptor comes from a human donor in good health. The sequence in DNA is TGTGCCAGCAGCCGGCAGAGCGGGAACTCCTACAATGAGCAGTTCTTC. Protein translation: CASSRQSGNSYNEQFF.